These T cell receptor beta chains were read from a single sample in a study of blood T cell repertoires in COVID-19. TCRdb's table, derived via immunoSEQ multiplex PCR, lists solely in-frame clones and lacks some. There are 70,000 to 80,000 clones in the sample; roughly 90% occur only once, and 4.8% lies in the top ten. The sequencing input was peripheral blood. The source is a woman in her fifties or sixties with active COVID-19. Both conserved end residues are part of each CDR3. A D gene is named only where the DNA matches it firmly. Clone size is not always given. Where it is, it says once, few, many or a class for expanded clones.

size,V,D,J,CDR3,DNA
.,TRBV6-5,TRBD2,TRBJ2-5,CASTRGGRGETQYF,TGTGCCAGCACCCGAGGCGGGAGGGGGGAGACCCAGTACTTC
.,TRBV6-5,.,TRBJ1-2,CASTKAGSSNYGYTF,TGTGCCAGCACGAAGGCAGGTTCTTCTAACTATGGCTACACCTTC
.,TRBV19,.,TRBJ2-2,CARVVEGGVGVTGELFF,TGTGCCAGGGTCGTAGAGGGCGGGGTTGGGGTCACCGGGGAGCTGTTTTTT
once,TRBV28,.,TRBJ2-7,CASSLGRDEQYF,TGTGCCAGCAGTTTAGGTCGGGACGAGCAGTACTTC
.,TRBV12-3/TRBV12-4,.,TRBJ2-7,CASSLGHQALNF,TGTGCCAGCAGTTTAGGACACCAAGCCCTAAACTTC
.,TRBV7-2,TRBD1,TRBJ1-1,CASSQGAWNTEAFF,TGTGCCAGCAGTCAGGGGGCTTGGAACACTGAAGCTTTCTTT
.,TRBV7-9,TRBD2,TRBJ2-1,CASSSTGLAGSYSYNEQFF,TGTGCCAGCAGCTCTACGGGACTAGCGGGATCCTACTCCTACAATGAGCAGTTCTTC
.,TRBV7-9,TRBD1,TRBJ2-5,CASSPRIGTGSQETQYF,TGTGCCAGCAGCCCCCGGATCGGGACAGGGAGTCAAGAGACCCAGTACTTC
.,TRBV9,.,TRBJ2-7,CASSVVPRGEQYF,TGTGCCAGCAGCGTAGTTCCAAGGGGCGAGCAGTACTTC
.,TRBV10-3,TRBD2,TRBJ2-7,CAISAGLTGGSHEQYF,TGTGCCATCAGTGCCGGACTAACGGGAGGATCCCACGAGCAGTACTTC
.,TRBV11-2,TRBD2,TRBJ2-1,CASSPRGGAGGVNEQFF,TGTGCCAGCAGCCCACGGGGGGGGGCGGGAGGGGTTAATGAGCAGTTCTTC
.,TRBV6-6,TRBD1,TRBJ2-7,CASSSGTGEPYEQYF,TGTGCCAGCAGTTCCGGGACAGGGGAACCCTACGAGCAGTACTTC
.,TRBV5-1,.,TRBJ2-3,CASSVWQRNTDTQYF,TGCGCCAGCAGCGTGTGGCAGCGAAACACAGATACGCAGTATTTT
.,TRBV3-1/TRBV3-2,.,TRBJ1-5,CASSPRGVQGQPQHF,TGTGCCAGCAGCCCCCGTGGGGTGCAGGGTCAGCCCCAGCATTTT
.,TRBV7-2,TRBD1,TRBJ2-6,CASSRTGVGANVLTF,TGTGCCAGCAGCCGGACAGGGGTTGGGGCCAACGTCCTGACTTTC
.,TRBV5-1,.,TRBJ1-4,CASSPGTHLLAANEKLFF,TGCGCCAGCAGCCCCGGGACACATCTTCTTGCGGCTAATGAAAAACTGTTTTTT
.,TRBV7-6,.,TRBJ2-3,CASSLGPDAGVDTQYF,TGTGCCAGCAGCCTTGGGCCCGACGCAGGGGTAGATACGCAGTATTTT
.,TRBV5-4,TRBD1,TRBJ1-4,CASSLRTGGEKLFF,TGTGCCAGCAGCTTGAGGACAGGGGGCGAAAAACTGTTTTTT
.,TRBV5-7,.,TRBJ2-5,CASSLGEPPGETQYF,TGTGCCAGCAGCTTGGGGGAGCCCCCCGGAGAGACCCAGTACTTC
few,TRBV4-1,.,TRBJ2-7,CASSPQLTPYEQYF,TGCGCCAGCAGCCCTCAACTTACTCCCTACGAGCAGTACTTC
.,TRBV28,TRBD1,TRBJ2-7,CASSKGGKYYEQYF,TGTGCCAGCAGTAAAGGGGGCAAGTACTACGAGCAGTACTTC
.,TRBV18,.,TRBJ2-5,CASSLGLQETQYF,TGTGCCAGCTCACTCGGTCTCCAAGAGACCCAGTACTTC
.,TRBV3-1/TRBV3-2,.,TRBJ2-2,CASSQDVAYTGELFF,TGTGCCAGCAGCCAAGATGTAGCCTACACCGGGGAGCTGTTTTTT
.,TRBV18,.,TRBJ1-1,CASSRGSTEAFF,TGTGCCAGCTCACGAGGGAGCACTGAAGCTTTCTTT
once,TRBV5-1,TRBD1,TRBJ2-2,CASSLDGTATGELFF,TGCGCCAGCAGCTTGGACGGGACAGCGACCGGGGAGCTGTTTTTT
.,TRBV7-7,TRBD2,TRBJ2-3,CASSSGLAGGEGTQYF,TGTGCTAGCAGCTCTGGGCTAGCGGGAGGGGAAGGTACGCAGTATTTT
.,TRBV3-1/TRBV3-2,TRBD2,TRBJ2-3,CASSIVAGGPEDTQYF,TGTGCCAGCAGCATCGTAGCGGGAGGACCGGAAGATACGCAGTATTTT
once,TRBV2,TRBD2,TRBJ2-3,CASSEAAGAATDTQYF,TGTGCCAGCAGTGAAGCTGCGGGAGCTGCGACAGATACGCAGTATTTT
.,TRBV5-1,.,TRBJ2-3,CASSLVAGNTDTQYF,TGCGCCAGCAGCTTGGTGGCCGGGAACACAGATACGCAGTATTTT
.,TRBV5-1,.,TRBJ1-6,CASSSGDYNSPLHF,TGCGCCAGCAGCTCCGGGGATTATAATTCACCCCTCCACTTT
.,TRBV11-2,.,TRBJ2-2,CASSSTGELFF,TGTGCCAGCAGCTCAACCGGGGAGCTGTTTTTT
once,TRBV27,.,TRBJ2-7,CASSLGDRGHEQYF,TGTGCCAGCAGTTTAGGAGACAGAGGCCACGAGCAGTACTTC
.,TRBV18,.,TRBJ1-4,CASHHHGIGANEKLFF,TGTGCCAGCCATCACCACGGTATAGGGGCCAATGAAAAACTGTTTTTT
.,TRBV7-2,.,TRBJ2-3,CASSPQGNTDTQYF,TGTGCCAGCAGCCCACAGGGAAACACAGATACGCAGTATTTT
.,TRBV6-6,.,TRBJ1-5,CASSPTGRDQPQHF,TGTGCCAGCAGCCCGACAGGCCGGGATCAGCCCCAGCATTTT
once,TRBV2,.,TRBJ2-4,CASRGDGGKNIQYF,TGTGCCAGCAGAGGGGATGGTGGCAAAAACATTCAGTACTTC
.,TRBV3-1/TRBV3-2,TRBD1,TRBJ1-2,CASSKGAGGADGYTF,TGTGCCAGCAGCAAAGGGGCAGGGGGCGCCGATGGCTACACCTTC
.,TRBV5-4,.,TRBJ1-6,CASSSKAAGDNSPLHF,TGTGCCAGCAGCTCCAAGGCTGCAGGGGATAATTCACCCCTCCACTTT
.,TRBV4-1,TRBD2,TRBJ2-3,CASSRGLADTQYF,TGCGCCAGCAGCCGGGGACTAGCAGATACGCAGTATTTT
.,TRBV11-2,TRBD1,TRBJ1-5,CASSPTGGGRWEPQHF,TGTGCCAGCAGCCCTACAGGGGGAGGAAGGTGGGAGCCCCAGCATTTT
.,TRBV6-2/TRBV6-3,TRBD2,TRBJ2-1,CASSDFSGRAIGEQFF,TGTGCCAGCAGTGACTTTAGCGGGAGGGCCATCGGTGAGCAGTTCTTC
.,TRBV6-5,TRBD1,TRBJ1-2,CASSSIRGNYGYTF,TGTGCCAGCAGTTCAATCAGGGGGAACTATGGCTACACCTTC
.,TRBV6-5,TRBD2,TRBJ2-1,CATGRGNSRFF,TGTGCCACCGGGAGGGGGAACTCGCGGTTCTTC
.,TRBV6-2/TRBV6-3,.,TRBJ2-5,CASSYVARKETQYF,TGTGCCAGCAGTTACGTAGCACGAAAAGAGACCCAGTACTTC
.,TRBV15,.,TRBJ1-3,CATSRDRARNTIYF,TGTGCCACCAGCAGAGACAGGGCGAGAAACACCATATATTTT
.,TRBV5-4,.,TRBJ2-7,CASSFKSGSTYEQYF,TGTGCCAGCAGCTTCAAAAGCGGTAGTACCTACGAGCAGTACTTC
.,TRBV28,.,TRBJ2-1,CASTSQSYNEQFF,TGTGCCAGCACCTCGCAGTCCTACAATGAGCAGTTCTTC
.,TRBV7-9,TRBD2,TRBJ2-2,CASSLRTSGRARAGELFF,TGTGCCAGCAGCTTGAGGACTAGCGGGAGGGCCAGAGCCGGGGAGCTGTTTTTT
.,TRBV7-9,TRBD2,TRBJ2-1,CASSLGLAAINEQFF,TGTGCCAGCAGCCTTGGACTAGCGGCGATCAATGAGCAGTTCTTC
.,TRBV6-1,TRBD2,TRBJ2-7,CASSESGTIPYEQYF,TGTGCCAGCAGTGAATCCGGGACTATCCCCTACGAGCAGTACTTC
.,TRBV7-2,TRBD2,TRBJ2-3,CASSLGLASTDTQYF,TGTGCCAGCAGCTTAGGACTAGCGAGCACAGATACGCAGTATTTT
.,TRBV9,TRBD2,TRBJ2-1,CASSGPSGRALNEQFF,TGTGCCAGCAGCGGTCCGAGCGGGAGGGCCCTCAATGAGCAGTTCTTC